A selection of T cell receptor beta chains follows, all from one sample in a study of blood T cell repertoires in COVID-19. Only in-frame clones appear in the TCRdb table, and some are missing; sequencing was by immunoSEQ multiplex PCR. The profile covers some 150,000 clones, with roughly 88% appearing a single time and 0.63% taken by the ten largest. Sequenced material: peripheral blood. These TCRs come from a man in his fifties or sixties with COVID-19, enrolled during active disease. The CDR3 runs from the conserved cysteine through the conserved F or W. D genes are given only for firm matches. Size is omitted from some rows. Given values are once, few, many or a class for expanded clones.

.	.	TRBV12-3/TRBV12-4	13	TRBJ1-1	TGTGCCAGCAGCAAGAGGGGGAGGGGTGAAGCTTTCTTT	CASSKRGRGEAFF
TRBD1	.	TRBV20-1	13	TRBJ1-2	TGCAGTGCTGGTGGACAGGGCGACTATGGCTACACCTTC	CSAGGQGDYGYTF
TRBD1	.	TRBV18	13	TRBJ2-7	TGTGCCAGCTCAAGACGGGACAGTGACGAGCAGTACTTC	CASSRRDSDEQYF
.	.	TRBV19	14	TRBJ1-4	TGTGCCAGTAAGGAGGGGTTGGCTAATGAAAAACTGTTTTTT	CASKEGLANEKLFF
TRBD1	.	TRBV19	17	TRBJ2-5	TGTGCCAGTAGTATGAGGGACAGGGGGCTTAGGGGAGAGACCCAGTACTTC	CASSMRDRGLRGETQYF
.	.	TRBV20-1	14	TRBJ1-5	TGCAGTGCTAGTTTGGCAGGGATAGCTCAGCCCCAGCATTTT	CSASLAGIAQPQHF
.	.	TRBV7-2	15	TRBJ2-1	TGTGCCAGCAGCTCCTTCATCGCACAGTACAATGAGCAGTTCTTC	CASSSFIAQYNEQFF
.	.	TRBV5-6	13	TRBJ2-3	TGTGCCAGCAGCGCGACACGGACTCCTACGCAGTATTTT	CASSATRTPTQYF
.	.	TRBV7-6	14	TRBJ1-2	TGTGCCAGCAGCCTGGGGGCAGGGGCGGGTGGCTACACCTTC	CASSLGAGAGGYTF
.	few	TRBV6-6	15	TRBJ1-3	TGTGCCAGCAGTCCCGACAGGCGCTCTGGAAACACCATATATTTT	CASSPDRRSGNTIYF
.	.	TRBV5-5	16	TRBJ1-3	TGTGCCAGCAGCTTGGCCTGGAGGGTTGCTGGAAACACCATATATTTT	CASSLAWRVAGNTIYF
.	.	TRBV5-1	15	TRBJ2-1	TGCGCCAGCAGCTTGAACAGGGTACAGGCCCCTGAGCAGTTCTTC	CASSLNRVQAPEQFF
.	.	TRBV15	15	TRBJ2-5	TGTGCCACCAGCAGAGATCTCACGGGAGCAGAGACCCAGTACTTC	CATSRDLTGAETQYF
TRBD2	.	TRBV3-1/TRBV3-2	16	TRBJ2-3	TGTGCCAGCAGTCCAAGACTAGCTGAGAGCACAGATACGCAGTATTTT	CASSPRLAESTDTQYF
TRBD1	.	TRBV9	14	TRBJ1-1	TGTGCCAGCAGCCCCCGGCAGGGGGGTGTAGAAGCTTTCTTT	CASSPRQGGVEAFF
TRBD1	.	TRBV5-1	14	TRBJ1-4	TGCGCCAGCAGCGGGGACAGCGGAAATGAAAAACTGTTTTTT	CASSGDSGNEKLFF
TRBD2	few	TRBV5-6	19	TRBJ2-3	TGTGCCAGCAGCCTTACGGTCCTGGGACTAGCGGGACCCTCCGACAGGCAGTATTTT	CASSLTVLGLAGPSDRQYF
.	.	TRBV6-4	18	TRBJ1-5	TGTGCCAGCAATAACTCGATTTTCGGGGTTACGGGCAATCAGCCCCAGCATTTT	CASNNSIFGVTGNQPQHF
TRBD2	.	TRBV29-1	15	TRBJ2-1	TGCAGCTCCTCCTCCGGGACTAGGGCTGGCGGTGAGCAGTTCTTC	CSSSSGTRAGGEQFF
TRBD1	.	TRBV28	15	TRBJ1-5	TGTGCCAGCAGTTCATACGGGACAGCCGGCGAGCCCCAGCATTTT	CASSSYGTAGEPQHF
.	.	TRBV6-5	13	TRBJ2-5	TGTGCCAGCAGTCGGACTGGGATAGAGACCCAGTACTTC	CASSRTGIETQYF
.	.	TRBV9	16	TRBJ1-1	TGTGCCAGCAGCGTAGGGCTAGGGGTCATGAACACTGAAGCTTTCTTT	CASSVGLGVMNTEAFF
TRBD1	few	TRBV7-9	17	TRBJ1-5	TGTGCCAGCAGCCACCTAGGAGGGACAGGGACCGATCAGCCCCAGCATTTT	CASSHLGGTGTDQPQHF
.	.	TRBV11-2	16	TRBJ2-1	TGTGCCAGCAGCTTTCTTAGGGGGCGGACTACAAATGAGCAGTTCTTC	CASSFLRGRTTNEQFF
.	.	TRBV9	17	TRBJ2-1	TGTGCCAGCAGCCGGGAAGTAATAGGGATTCGTATGAATGAGCAGTTCTTC	CASSREVIGIRMNEQFF
.	.	TRBV6-5	16	TRBJ1-3	TGTGCCAGCAGTTACGCTACGGTTAGCTCTGGAAACACCATATATTTT	CASSYATVSSGNTIYF
.	.	TRBV7-9	17	TRBJ1-5	TGTGCCAGCAGCTCCATACCACAGGGAGGGAGCAATCAGCCCCAGCATTTT	CASSSIPQGGSNQPQHF
.	.	TRBV6-2/TRBV6-3	14	TRBJ2-7	TGTGCCAGCAGTTACTACCGGGTCCACTACGAGCAGTACTTC	CASSYYRVHYEQYF
.	once	TRBV14	13	TRBJ2-7	TGTGCCAGCAGCCAAGTGCGGGCCTACGAGCAGTACTTC	CASSQVRAYEQYF
.	.	TRBV5-8	13	TRBJ1-1	TGTGCCAGCAGCTTTAAGGGAGGCACTGAAGCTTTCTTT	CASSFKGGTEAFF
.	.	TRBV2	13	TRBJ1-1	TGTGCCAGCAGGACAGCGATGAACACTGAAGCTTTCTTT	CASRTAMNTEAFF
.	.	TRBV6-6	14	TRBJ1-1	TGTGCCAGCAGTTACCCCGAGGGTGGAACTGAAGCTTTCTTT	CASSYPEGGTEAFF
.	.	TRBV6-6	13	TRBJ1-5	TGTGCCAGCAGCCGGACAGGCAATCAGCCCCAGCATTTT	CASSRTGNQPQHF
.	.	TRBV6-5	15	TRBJ1-1	TGTGCCAGCAGTACCCCAACAGGGAGAAACACTGAAGCTTTCTTT	CASSTPTGRNTEAFF
TRBD1	.	TRBV25-1	15	TRBJ1-1	TGTGCCAGCAGAGAATTCGAAGACAGGGCCACTGAAGCTTTCTTT	CASREFEDRATEAFF
.	.	TRBV7-3	14	TRBJ1-1	TGTGCCAGCAGCTTACAGGGTGTGAACACTGAAGCTTTCTTT	CASSLQGVNTEAFF
.	.	TRBV19	15	TRBJ1-5	TGTGCCAGTAGCCCGGGACAACTGAGGAATCAGCCCCAGCATTTT	CASSPGQLRNQPQHF
TRBD2	.	TRBV9	17	TRBJ2-1	TGTGCCAGCAGCGTAGGGCGGCTAGCGGAGATCTACAATGAGCAGTTCTTC	CASSVGRLAEIYNEQFF
.	.	TRBV5-5	16	TRBJ2-2	TGTGCCAGCAGCCTCTCAAGCAGGGAGGACACCGGGGAGCTGTTTTTT	CASSLSSREDTGELFF
.	.	TRBV7-2	17	TRBJ2-2	TGTGCCAGCAGCTTATGGGCGAGGGAGCCGAACACCGGGGAGCTGTTTTTT	CASSLWAREPNTGELFF
TRBD1	.	TRBV6-5	15	TRBJ1-4	TGTGCCAGCAGTTACGCGACAGGGGAGTTTGAAAAACTGTTTTTT	CASSYATGEFEKLFF
.	.	TRBV27	17	TRBJ2-3	TGTGCCAGCAGTCCGTCGGGGGGCGGGGCCAGCACAGATACGCAGTATTTT	CASSPSGGGASTDTQYF
TRBD1	.	TRBV6-6	16	TRBJ2-1	TGTGCCAGCAGTTCCCGGACAGGGGAATCCTACAATGAGCAGTTCTTC	CASSSRTGESYNEQFF
TRBD1	.	TRBV15	14	TRBJ1-4	TGTGCCGCAGGGGGGGGACAGGGCTATGAAAAACTGTTTTTT	CAAGGGQGYEKLFF
TRBD1	.	TRBV4-3	14	TRBJ1-1	TGCGCCAGCAGCCCCGGGACAGCAAACACTGAAGCTTTCTTT	CASSPGTANTEAFF
.	.	TRBV11-2	14	TRBJ2-7	TGTGCCAGCAGCGCCAATCGGGGGAGCTACGAGCAGTACTTC	CASSANRGSYEQYF
.	.	TRBV5-4	14	TRBJ1-3	TGTGCCAGCAGCGGTACAGGTGTTGGAAACACCATATATTTT	CASSGTGVGNTIYF
TRBD1	.	TRBV28	15	TRBJ1-2	TGTGCCAGCAGGACCAATATGGGACAGCCGTATGGCTACACCTTC	CASRTNMGQPYGYTF
.	.	TRBV7-2	17	TRBJ1-1	TGTGCCAGCAGCTTAGTGGCTTTGGGAGCTATGAACACTGAAGCTTTCTTT	CASSLVALGAMNTEAFF